This T cell receptor beta chain was obtained from a study of blood T cells in healthy people across ages. Study findings and constraints: Older age went with lower TCR beta diversity per million T cells, in a roughly linear way.

Of note for this clonotype: Its antigen is still unknown.

Using a J-beta primer mix together with a sample-barcoded 5' primer, a second PCR was run for roughly 6 to 12 cycles. TCRdb recomputed calls from the 5' RACE reads with MiXCR, one row per CDR3 protein. The sample yields around 1.7 million distinct CDR3 sequences, roughly 27% seen once. The germline V gene has CDR1 DFQATT and CDR2 SNEGSKA (reference sequence). The J segment lost 6 bases and the V segment lost 8 bases, leaving 11 bases of the junction unmatched. There are 13 residues in the CDR3. The rearrangement links TRBV20-1 to TRBJ2-3; 7 nucleotides agree with TRBD1. The specimen was blood. This TCR came from a woman aged 25 to 39 in good health. DNA of the CDR3: TGCAGTCCCCTCAACAGGGGCATCGATACGCAGTATTTT. Amino acids: CSPLNRGIDTQYF.